Listed here are 21 T cell receptor beta chains from one sample, sequenced in a study of neoadjuvant anti-PD-1 for oral cavity cancer. TCRdb keeps only in-frame clones here, not all; method: immunoSEQ multiplex PCR. The sample gives 6,700 or so clones, over 75% of which show up once; about 3% is in the top ten. The sequencing here drew on PBMCs, taken before nivolumab (anti-PD-1) treatment. The source is a person aged 35 to 85 with oral cavity squamous cell carcinoma.

This clone was seen a handful of times. The chain is built from TRBV15 and TRBJ2-7; D remains ambiguous. The CDR3 length is 16 residues. Germline V gives CDR1 LNHNV, CDR2 YYDKDF (reference sequence). The V and J ends lost 0 bases and 0 bases respectively, with 12 bases between them. The CDR3 region is CATSRDRGSTSYEQYF. CDR3 nucleotides: TGTGCCACCAGCAGAGATCGAGGCTCGACCTCCTACGAGCAGTACTTC.

This clone turned up a few times. This chain's CDR3 is CASSLDGLAKNIQYF. CDR3 coding DNA: TGTGCCAGCAGCTTAGACGGTTTAGCCAAAAACATTCAGTACTTC. The rearrangement links TRBV11-2 to TRBJ2-4; no clear D gene. Germline CDR1 reads SGHAT; CDR2 reads FQNNGV. V was shortened by 0 bases and J by 0 bases, with 6 bases between the two germline ends. The CDR3 has 15 amino acids.

The CDR3 sequence: CASSQPDGDGTEAFF. Written as DNA, the CDR3 is TGCGCCAGCAGCCAACCGGACGGGGATGGCACTGAAGCTTTCTTT. V gene TRBV4-1 combines with J gene TRBJ1-1; D uncertain. The germline V gene has CDR1 MGHRA and CDR2 YSYEKL. CDR3 length equals 15 residues. V lost 2 bases to trimming and J lost 4 bases, with 14 bases between them.

The V and J genes are TRBV10-3 and TRBJ1-6; D is unclear. The germline V gene has CDR1 ENHRY and CDR2 SYGVKD. The V and J ends lost 4 bases and 10 bases respectively, with 17 bases between them. There are 15 residues in the CDR3. The CDR3: CAISVSTASGSPLHF. CDR3 DNA: TGTGCCATCAGTGTGTCGACGGCCAGCGGGTCACCCCTCCACTTT.

V and J are TRBV7-9 and TRBJ1-2, with D perhaps matching TRBD1 (6 bases). The CDR3 contains 13 residues. V gave up 1 base and J gave up 7 bases, with 10 bases separating them. Germline lookup yields CDR1 SEHNR and CDR2 FQNEAQ (reference sequence). The CDR3 protein is CASSLEQGTGYTF. The CDR3 DNA sequence: TGTGCCAGCAGCTTAGAACAGGGTACTGGCTACACCTTC.

The chain combines TRBV30 with TRBJ1-6; possible D gene TRBD1, 5 bases. The length of the CDR3 is 13 residues. The germline V gene has CDR1 GTSNPN and CDR2 SVGIG (reference sequence). V gave up 5 bases and J gave up 10 bases, with 15 bases separating them. DNA for the CDR3: TGTGCCTGGGGCGAGCAGGGAAGGTCACCCCTCCACTTT. Protein sequence: CAWGEQGRSPLHF.

This chain links TRBV6-5 with TRBJ2-6; D not certain. The germline V gene encodes CDR1 MNHEY and CDR2 SVGAGI. V was trimmed by 5 bases and J by 0 bases, leaving 8 bases between them. CDR3 length equals 15 residues. DNA of the CDR3: TGTGCCAGCAGTAACGGATACTCTGGGGCCAACGTCCTGACTTTC. Amino acid sequence: CASSNGYSGANVLTF.

The chain couples TRBV7-8 to TRBJ1-2; D is unresolved. With 4 bases removed from V and 4 bases from J, the gap between germline ends came to 10 bases. Germline assignment: CDR1 SGHVS and CDR2 FQNEAQ. This CDR3 comprises 13 residues. The CDR3 region is CASSSRAVYGYTF. The DNA for the CDR3 is TGTGCCAGCAGCTCGAGGGCAGTCTATGGCTACACCTTC.

This clone is a singleton in its sample. The rearrangement uses TRBV27 and TRBJ1-4, with 7 nucleotides matching TRBD1. The V gene's germline CDR1 is MNHEY and CDR2 SMNVEV (reference sequence). Losses at the gene ends were 4 bases for V and 3 bases for J; bases not matched to a gene: 5. The CDR3 is made up of 15 amino acids. The CDR3, as DNA: TGTGCCAGCAGTTCCCGACAGGGATCTAATGAAAAACTGTTTTTT. Translation: CASSSRQGSNEKLFF.

This chain joins TRBV10-3 and TRBJ1-4; 7 bases are shared with TRBD1. From germline, CDR1 is ENHRY and CDR2 SYGVKD. The CDR3 runs 14 residues. Trimming removed 3 bases from V and 7 bases from J; junction bases left unmatched: 5. Here the CDR3 DNA reads TGTGCCATCAGTGACGGGACAGAAACTGAAAAACTGTTTTTT. The encoded protein is CAISDGTETEKLFF.

The genes are TRBV6-1 and TRBJ1-4; TRBD1 matches at 7 bases. This CDR3 is 15 amino acids long. V shed 6 bases, J shed 0 bases, and the junction held 4 bases outside the gene matches. From germline, CDR1 is MNHNS and CDR2 SASEGT. CDR3 amino acids: CASRTGLATNEKLFF. As DNA, the CDR3 is TGTGCCAGCAGGACAGGGCTCGCAACTAATGAAAAACTGTTTTTT.

This rearrangement joins TRBV10-3 to TRBJ1-2; D is uncertain. The V end was cut by 3 bases, the J end by 6 bases, with 8 bases between. CDR1 is ENHRY, CDR2 SYGVKD, per germline. CDR3 length: 12 amino acids. The CDR3 loop is CAISDRTDGYTF. In DNA form, the CDR3 reads TGTGCCATCAGTGATAGGACGGATGGCTACACCTTC.

The chain links TRBV5-1 to TRBJ2-2, with D perhaps matching TRBD2 (6 bases). CDR1 and CDR2 from the germline V gene are SGHRS and YFSETQ. The CDR3 sequence is 12 residues long. The ends were cut back, 3 bases at V and 7 bases at J, with 7 bases in the middle. Here the CDR3 DNA reads TGCGCCAGCAGCTGGCGGGGCGGGGAGCTGTTTTTT. As protein: CASSWRGGELFF.

This rearrangement joins TRBV4-1 to TRBJ2-1; D ambiguous. This CDR3 is 15 amino acids long. The V end was cut by 0 bases, the J end by 8 bases, with 14 bases between. CDR1 is MGHRA and CDR2 is YSYEKL in the germline V gene. The CDR3, as DNA: TGCGCCAGCAGCCAAGAACAAGCTAACGGCGATGAGCAGTTCTTC. Residues: CASSQEQANGDEQFF.

V and J are TRBV15 and TRBJ1-1, with a possible D match to TRBD1 (5 bases). Trimming took 5 bases from V and 3 from J, leaving 16 bases between them. The length of the CDR3 is 15 residues. Germline assignment: CDR1 LNHNV and CDR2 YYDKDF (reference sequence). The CDR3 spells CATSGPGGAYTEAFF. CDR3 coding DNA: TGTGCCACCAGCGGGCCTGGCGGGGCTTACACTGAAGCTTTCTTT.

The CDR3: CASSLAGSSRSGNTIYF. The CDR3, as DNA: TGTGCCAGCAGCTTAGCGGGTTCCAGTCGCTCTGGAAACACCATATATTTT. The gene calls are TRBV11-1 and TRBJ1-3, with D uncertain. The CDR3 spans 17 residues. V was pared by 0 bases and J by 0 bases, with 12 bases between. In germline, CDR1 is SGHAT, CDR2 FQDESV (reference sequence).

The rearrangement uses TRBV4-1 and TRBJ1-2; no reliable D call. The length of the CDR3 is 13 residues. Looked up from germline, CDR1 is MGHRA and CDR2 is YSYEKL. The ends were cut back, 2 bases at V and 2 bases at J, with 6 bases in the middle. The CDR3 region has the DNA TGCGCCAGCAGCCAATCGGGAAACTATGGCTACACCTTC. Translated, it gives CASSQSGNYGYTF.

The genes are TRBV28 and TRBJ2-7, with 9 nucleotides matching TRBD2. The J segment lost 0 bases and the V segment lost 6 bases, leaving 3 bases of the junction unmatched. Germline values: CDR1 MDHEN, CDR2 SYDVKM. This CDR3 contains 14 residues. The CDR3 coding sequence is TGTGCCAGCAGAGTAGCGGGGGACTCCTACGAGCAGTACTTC. This codes for CASRVAGDSYEQYF.

This clone occurred a few times. This chain uses TRBV10-1 with TRBJ2-3; the D is unclear. The V gene lost 4 bases and the J gene lost 5 bases, with 10 bases spanning the gap. The CDR3 has 13 amino acids. Germline-derived CDR1 and CDR2 are WNHNN and SYGVQD (reference sequence). CDR3 region: CASSASPIDTQYF. The CDR3 coding sequence is TGCGCCAGCAGTGCGTCTCCGATAGATACGCAGTATTTT.

The CDR3 region has the DNA TGTGCCAGCAGTGCCTCGGGAGGGGCACCCGGGTCCCAGCATTTT. This gives the protein CASSASGGAPGSQHF. J is TRBJ1-5 and V is TRBV6-1; D may be TRBD1 (5 bases). Trimming shortened V by 4 bases and J by 11 bases, and 21 bases separated the two germline ends. In germline, CDR1 is MNHNS, CDR2 SASEGT. The CDR3 is 15 residues long.

The V gene is TRBV11-3, the J gene TRBJ2-2; no reliable D call. The CDR3 has 15 residues. The germline V gene encodes CDR1 SGHNT and CDR2 YENEEA. Trimming cost V 0 bases and J 4 bases, with 9 bases left between them. The chain's CDR3 is CASSLDYPSTGELFF. In DNA, the CDR3 is TGTGCCAGCAGCTTAGATTATCCCAGCACCGGGGAGCTGTTTTTT.